This is a list of T cell receptor beta chains from one sample in a study of tumor-infiltrating lymphocytes in primary liver carcinoma. TCRdb analysed the multiplex PCR reads with MiXCR anew, one entry per CDR3 protein. This sample has 85,000 to 100,000 distinct CDR3 sequences, with 55% to 75% found just once. Source material: tumor-adjacent normal liver tissue. These receptors all come from a middle-aged man with primary liver carcinoma and hepatitis B virus infection. Each CDR3 is given with its conserved first and last residue. The D gene is left open where the match is weak. A row's size may be missing; if present it is once, few, many or a size class.

d_gene	j_gene	v_gene	abundance	CDR3aa	CDR3nt
NA	TRBJ2-7	TRBV13	NA	CVSNSGGSYEQYF	TGTGTCAGCAACTCTGGAGGGTCCTACGAGCAGTACTTC
TRBD2	TRBJ2-1	TRBV11-2	NA	CASSLDRGGRFYNVQFF	TGTGCCAGCAGCTTAGATAGGGGCGGGAGGTTCTACAATGTGCAGTTCTTC
NA	TRBJ2-5	TRBV7-8	NA	CASSQSQGQETQYF	TGTGCCAGCAGCCAATCACAGGGCCAAGAGACCCAGTACTTC
TRBD2	TRBJ2-5	TRBV12-3/TRBV12-4	NA	CTSSSGTSASF	TGTACCAGCAGTTCGGGGACTAGCGCCTCCTTC
TRBD2	TRBJ2-1	TRBV11-2	NA	CTSSSLAESNEQFF	TGTACCAGCAGCTCGCTAGCGGAGTCCAATGAGCAGTTCTTC
NA	TRBJ2-7	TRBV29-1	NA	CIALAGTSYEQYF	TGCATCGCCCTCGCCGGGACCAGCTACGAGCAGTACTTC
NA	TRBJ2-1	TRBV6-1	NA	CASTPLSGTYNEQFF	TGTGCCAGCACCCCGCTAAGTGGGACCTACAATGAGCAGTTCTTC
NA	TRBJ1-1	TRBV11-2	medium-sized	CASSLSYEGTEAFF	TGTGCCAGCAGCTTATCGTATGAAGGTACTGAAGCTTTCTTT
TRBD2	TRBJ2-1	TRBV6-5	many	CASSSRAGVGYNGQFF	TGTGCCAGCAGTTCCCGAGCGGGAGTAGGGTACAATGGGCAGTTCTTC
NA	TRBJ1-2	TRBV2	NA	CAGGTGYGYTF	TGTGCCGGGGGGACCGGTTATGGCTACACCTTC
NA	TRBJ2-5	TRBV7-9	many	CASFSREQETQYF	TGTGCGTCCTTTTCGAGGGAGCAAGAGACCCAGTACTTC
NA	TRBJ1-2	TRBV6-5	NA	CAGTREPRRGYAF	TGTGCCGGCACCAGAGAGCCGCGACGTGGCTACGCCTTC
TRBD1	TRBJ1-1	TRBV5-1	few	CASSWTTGVGNTEAFF	TGCGCCAGCAGCTGGACAACAGGGGTTGGGAACACTGAAGCTTTCTTT
NA	TRBJ1-5	TRBV2	many	CASSQGPNQPQHF	TGTGCCAGCAGTCAGGGCCCAAATCAGCCCCAGCATTTT
TRBD1	TRBJ2-7	TRBV14	many	CASRRQGAYEQYF	TGTGCCAGCAGACGACAGGGGGCCTACGAGCAGTACTTC
NA	TRBJ2-7	TRBV2	NA	CASKIGGAVGEQYF	TGTGCCAGCAAGATAGGGGGAGCGGTGGGTGAGCAGTACTTT
TRBD1	TRBJ2-1	TRBV11-1	NA	CASTRATGVIDEQFF	TGTGCCAGCACCCGGGCGACAGGGGTTATTGATGAGCAGTTCTTC
TRBD1	TRBJ2-1	TRBV12-3/TRBV12-4	many	CASSSGQGWNEQFF	TGTGCCAGCAGCTCGGGACAGGGGTGGAATGAGCAGTTCTTC
NA	TRBJ1-1	TRBV11-2	NA	CARSFVLGGRVAEAFF	TGTGCCAGGAGCTTCGTTTTGGGCGGAAGAGTCGCTGAAGCTTTCTTC
TRBD2	TRBJ2-1	TRBV5-6	many	CASSLLTGGFKDEQFF	TGTGCCAGCAGCCTCCTCACGGGGGGGTTTAAGGATGAGCAGTTCTTC
NA	TRBJ2-7	TRBV10-1	many	CASNMVAVAYEQYF	TGCGCCAGCAATATGGTAGCGGTTGCCTACGAGCAGTACTTC
NA	TRBJ2-5	TRBV29-1	NA	CSIGQWIKETQYF	TGCAGCATAGGACAGTGGATTAAAGAGACCCAGTACTTC
TRBD1	TRBJ1-1	TRBV29-1	NA	CSVTDRGHIEAFF	TGCAGCGTAACAGACAGGGGGCACATTGAAGCTTTCTTT
TRBD1	TRBJ2-3	TRBV13	NA	CASSLGQKYEGTQYF	TGTGCCAGCAGCTTGGGACAGAAGTACGAGGGTACGCAGTATTTC
TRBD2	TRBJ2-3	TRBV20-1	NA	CGAGTSGYTDTQCF	TGCGGTGCTGGGACTAGCGGTTACACAGATACGCAGTGTTTT
NA	TRBJ2-1	TRBV2	NA	CASSEQSGAYNEQFF	TGTGCCAGCAGTGAACAGTCGGGGGCCTACAATGAGCAGTTCTTC
NA	TRBJ2-1	TRBV11-2	NA	CANSLDIGVAMGEQFF	TGCGCCAACAGCTTGGATATCGGAGTAGCCATGGGTGAGCAGTTCTTC